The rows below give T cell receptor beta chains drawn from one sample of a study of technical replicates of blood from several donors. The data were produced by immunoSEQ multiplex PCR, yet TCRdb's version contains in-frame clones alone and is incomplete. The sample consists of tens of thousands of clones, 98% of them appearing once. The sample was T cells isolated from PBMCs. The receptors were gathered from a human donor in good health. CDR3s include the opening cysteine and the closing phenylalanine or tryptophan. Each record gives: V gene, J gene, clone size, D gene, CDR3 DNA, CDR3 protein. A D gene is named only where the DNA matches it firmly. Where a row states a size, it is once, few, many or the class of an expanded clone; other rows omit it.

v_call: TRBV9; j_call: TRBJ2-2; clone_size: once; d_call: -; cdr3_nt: TGTGCCAGCAGCGTAGTAGCTAGACGAAACACCGGGGAGCTGTTTTTT; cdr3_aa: CASSVVARRNTGELFF
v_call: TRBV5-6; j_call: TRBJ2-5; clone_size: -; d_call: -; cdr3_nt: TGTGCCAGCAGCTTGTTCCGGTGGCGGGAAGAGACCCAGTACTTC; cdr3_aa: CASSLFRWREETQYF
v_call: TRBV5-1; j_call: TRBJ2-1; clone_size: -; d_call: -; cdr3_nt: TGCGCCAGCAGCTTGGCAACGGGGGTTGGCAATGAGCAGTTCTTC; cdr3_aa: CASSLATGVGNEQFF
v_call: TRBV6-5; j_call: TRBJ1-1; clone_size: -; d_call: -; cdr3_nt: TGTGCCAGCAGCCTTCAAGGGATCGGGGACACTGAAGCTTTCTTT; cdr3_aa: CASSLQGIGDTEAFF
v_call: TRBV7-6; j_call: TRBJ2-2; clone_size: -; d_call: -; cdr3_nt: TGTGCCAGCACAAACACCGGGGAGCTGTTTTTT; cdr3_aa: CASTNTGELFF
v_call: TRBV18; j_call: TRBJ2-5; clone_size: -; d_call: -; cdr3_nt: TGTGCCAGCTCCCAACGGGAACAAGAGACCCAGTACTTC; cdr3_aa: CASSQREQETQYF
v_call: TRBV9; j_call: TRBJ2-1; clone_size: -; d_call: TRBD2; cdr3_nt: TGTGCCAGCAGCAAACTCATAGCGGGAGGGAGATACAATGAGCAGTTCTTC; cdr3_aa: CASSKLIAGGRYNEQFF
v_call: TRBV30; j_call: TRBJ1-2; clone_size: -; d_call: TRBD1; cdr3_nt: TGTGCCTGGAACGACAGGGAAGGGGAAGGCTACACCTTC; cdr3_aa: CAWNDREGEGYTF
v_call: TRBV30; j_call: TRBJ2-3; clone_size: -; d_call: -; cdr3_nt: TGTGCCTGGAGTGAGGGCCTTATTAGCGCAGATACGCAGTATTTT; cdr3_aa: CAWSEGLISADTQYF
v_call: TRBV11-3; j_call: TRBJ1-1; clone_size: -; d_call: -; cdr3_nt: TGTGCCAGCAGCTTAAGGGGAGGCGGCACTGAAGCTTTCTTT; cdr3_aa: CASSLRGGGTEAFF
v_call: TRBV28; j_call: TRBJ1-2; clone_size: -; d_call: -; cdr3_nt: TGTGCCAGCAGTTTTCTCTCCTATGGCTACACCTTC; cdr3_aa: CASSFLSYGYTF
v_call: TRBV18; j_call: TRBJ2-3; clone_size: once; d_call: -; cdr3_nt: TGTGCCAGCTCACCATTCGGGGAGAGGTATACAGATACGCAGTATTTT; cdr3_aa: CASSPFGERYTDTQYF
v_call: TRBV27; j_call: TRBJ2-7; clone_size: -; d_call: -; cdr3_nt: TGTGCCAGCAGCCCTGTGGGGCGTCTCAGCGAGCAGTACTTC; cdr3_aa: CASSPVGRLSEQYF
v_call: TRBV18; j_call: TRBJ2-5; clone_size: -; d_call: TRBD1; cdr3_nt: TGTGCCAGCTCACGACAGGGGGCGGCGGGAGAGACCCAGTACTTC; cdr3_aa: CASSRQGAAGETQYF
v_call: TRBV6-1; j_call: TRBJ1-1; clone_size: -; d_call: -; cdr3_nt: TGTGCCAGCAGTGAAACAGGCCGATGGACTGAAGCTTTCTTT; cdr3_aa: CASSETGRWTEAFF
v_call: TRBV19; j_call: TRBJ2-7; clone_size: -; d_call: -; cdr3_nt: TGTGCCAGTAGTATGTCGTCCTACTCCTACGAGCAGTACTTC; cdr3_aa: CASSMSSYSYEQYF
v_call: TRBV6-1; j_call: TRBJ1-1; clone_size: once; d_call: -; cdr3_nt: TGTGCCAGCAGTGAATCGGTCGGTGAAGCTTTCTTT; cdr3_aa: CASSESVGEAFF